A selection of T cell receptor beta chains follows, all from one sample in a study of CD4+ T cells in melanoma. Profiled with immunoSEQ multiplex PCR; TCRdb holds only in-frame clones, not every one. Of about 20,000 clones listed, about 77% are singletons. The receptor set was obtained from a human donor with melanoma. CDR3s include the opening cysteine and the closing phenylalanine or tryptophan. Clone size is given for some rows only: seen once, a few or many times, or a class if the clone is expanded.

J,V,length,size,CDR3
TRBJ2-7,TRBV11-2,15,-,CASSSRDRASYEQYF
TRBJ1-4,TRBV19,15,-,CASSDTGATNEKLFF
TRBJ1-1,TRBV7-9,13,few,CASSPQGNTEAFF
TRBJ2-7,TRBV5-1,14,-,CASKPDRGASEQYF
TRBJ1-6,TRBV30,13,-,CAWRQKFNSPLHF
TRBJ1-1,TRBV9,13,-,CARTPRGGSEAFF
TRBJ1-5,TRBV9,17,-,CASSVVRGRGSNQPQHF
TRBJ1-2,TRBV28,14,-,CASSKDRGLGGYTF
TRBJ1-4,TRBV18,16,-,CASSPGSAGAGKWLFF
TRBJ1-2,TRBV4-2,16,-,CASSGTRQGGDYGYTF
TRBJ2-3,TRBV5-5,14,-,CASSLLGYTDTQYF
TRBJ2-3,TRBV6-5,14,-,CASSYSTGIFTQYF
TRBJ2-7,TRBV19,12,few,CASSTGQYEQYF
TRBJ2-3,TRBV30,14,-,CAWIAGESTDTQYF
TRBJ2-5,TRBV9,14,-,CASSVEGLRETQYF
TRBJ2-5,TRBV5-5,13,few,CASSLGGRETQYF
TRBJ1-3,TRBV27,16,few,CASSLSGTGTGNTIYF
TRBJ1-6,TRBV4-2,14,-,CASSVTGEASPLHF
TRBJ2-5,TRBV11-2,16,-,CASSLGPGTGGETQYF
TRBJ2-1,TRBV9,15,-,CASSLAGGPYNEQFF
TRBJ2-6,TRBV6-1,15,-,CASSRLGSGANVLTF
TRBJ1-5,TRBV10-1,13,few,CASIPGGDQPQHF
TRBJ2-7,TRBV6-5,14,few,CASSYSTTGSEQYF
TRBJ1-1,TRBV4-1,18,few,CASSQVEIGGGRNTEAFF
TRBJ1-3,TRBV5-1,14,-,CASTPRGSGNTIYF
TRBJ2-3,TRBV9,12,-,CASSGGMDTQYF
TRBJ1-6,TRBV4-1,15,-,CASSQGETYNSPLHF
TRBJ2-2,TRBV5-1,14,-,CASSFSPNTGELFF
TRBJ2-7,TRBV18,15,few,CASSPLERGKGEQYF
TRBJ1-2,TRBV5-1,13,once,CASSLGPTYGYTF
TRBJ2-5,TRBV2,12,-,CASKAGGETQYF